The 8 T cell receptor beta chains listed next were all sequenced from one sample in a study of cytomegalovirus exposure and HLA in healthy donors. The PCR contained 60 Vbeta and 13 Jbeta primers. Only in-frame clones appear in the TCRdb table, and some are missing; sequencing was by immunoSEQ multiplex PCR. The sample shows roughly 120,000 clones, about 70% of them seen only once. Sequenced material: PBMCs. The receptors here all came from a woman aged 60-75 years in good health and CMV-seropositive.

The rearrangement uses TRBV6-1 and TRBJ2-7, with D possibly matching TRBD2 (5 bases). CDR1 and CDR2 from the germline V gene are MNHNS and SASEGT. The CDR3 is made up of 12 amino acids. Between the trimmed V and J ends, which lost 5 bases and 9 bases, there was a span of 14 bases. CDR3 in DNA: TGTGCCAGCAGTCCGGGGTGGGCAGGGCAGTACTTC. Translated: CASSPGWAGQYF.

CDR3 protein: CASSKGQGATNEKLFF. In DNA form, the CDR3 reads TGTGCCAGCAGCAAGGGACAGGGGGCAACTAATGAAAAACTGTTTTTT. The chain employs TRBV5-4 and TRBJ1-4; 11 nucleotides align to TRBD1. The CDR3 length is 16 residues. Germline V gene data show CDR1 as SGHNT and CDR2 as YYREEE (reference sequence). Trimming took 4 bases from V and 0 from J; bases not matched to a gene: 2.

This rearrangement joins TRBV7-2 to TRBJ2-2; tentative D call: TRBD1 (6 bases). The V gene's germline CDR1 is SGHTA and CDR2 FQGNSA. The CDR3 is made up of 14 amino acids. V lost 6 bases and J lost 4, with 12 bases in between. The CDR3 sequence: CASSREGVTGELFF. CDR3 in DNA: TGTGCCAGCAGTCGTGAGGGGGTCACCGGGGAGCTGTTTTTT. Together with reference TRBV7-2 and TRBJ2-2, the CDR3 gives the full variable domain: GAGVSQSPSNKVTEKGKDVELRCDPISGHTALYWYRQSLGQGLEFLIYFQGNSAPDKSGLPSDRFSAERTGGSVSTLTIQRTQQEDSAVYLCASSREGVTGELFFGEGSRLTVL.

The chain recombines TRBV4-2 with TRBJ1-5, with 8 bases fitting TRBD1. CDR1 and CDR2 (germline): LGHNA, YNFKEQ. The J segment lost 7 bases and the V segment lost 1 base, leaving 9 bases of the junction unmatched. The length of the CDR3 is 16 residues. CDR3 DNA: TGTGCCAGCAGCCAAGGGGGGGACAGGAGTTCGCAGCCCCAGCATTTT. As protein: CASSQGGDRSSQPQHF.

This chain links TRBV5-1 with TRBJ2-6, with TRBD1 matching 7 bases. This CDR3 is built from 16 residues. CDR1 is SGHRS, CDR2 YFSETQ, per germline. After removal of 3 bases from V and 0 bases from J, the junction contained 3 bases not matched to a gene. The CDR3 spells CASSSTGYSGANVLTF. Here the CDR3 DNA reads TGCGCCAGCAGCTCGACAGGGTACTCTGGGGCCAACGTCCTGACTTTC. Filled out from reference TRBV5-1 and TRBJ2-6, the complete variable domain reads KAGVTQTPRYLIKTRGQQVTLSCSPISGHRSVSWYQQTPGQGLQFLFEYFSETQRNKGNFPGRFSGRQFSNSRSEMNVSTLELGDSALYLCASSSTGYSGANVLTFGAGSRLTVL.

CDR3 protein: CASSLDHRSNTEAFF. The CDR3 nucleotides read TGTGCCAGCAGCTTAGATCACAGAAGCAACACTGAAGCTTTCTTT. The rearrangement links TRBV7-8 to TRBJ1-1; D unresolved. This CDR3 comprises 15 residues. Trimming cost V 1 base and J 2 bases, with 11 bases left between them. Per the germline V gene, CDR1 is SGHVS and CDR2 is FQNEAQ.

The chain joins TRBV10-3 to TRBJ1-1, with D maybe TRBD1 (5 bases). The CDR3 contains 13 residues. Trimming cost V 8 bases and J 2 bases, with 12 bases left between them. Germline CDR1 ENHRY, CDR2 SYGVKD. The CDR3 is CAIARGENTEAFF. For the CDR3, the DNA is TGTGCCATCGCGCGGGGGGAAAACACTGAAGCTTTCTTT.

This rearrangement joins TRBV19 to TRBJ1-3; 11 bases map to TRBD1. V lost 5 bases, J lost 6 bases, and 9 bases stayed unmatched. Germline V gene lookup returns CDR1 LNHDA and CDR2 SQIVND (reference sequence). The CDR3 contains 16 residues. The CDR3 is CASSPAPGQGENTIYF. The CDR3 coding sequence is TGTGCCAGTAGTCCCGCCCCGGGACAGGGGGAAAACACCATATATTTT.